This TCR beta chain was sequenced for a study of OX40 agonist ivuxolimab in advanced cancers. Study overall: Patients were dosed intravenously with ivuxolimab at 0.01 to 10 mg/kg every 2 weeks. Partial responses, seen in three patients, involved one hepatocellular carcinoma and two cutaneous melanomas. Whole-study findings and limits: Also showing low normalized T-cell clonal expansion were some of the nonresponders.

Here immunoSEQ multiplex PCR was the method, and the copy in TCRdb shows in-frame clones only, minus some. The sample yields roughly 76,000 clones, over 75% seen once. Collection of blood occurred at baseline, at cycle 4 day 1, and at cycle 7 day 1. A note on this clone: As yet, its antigen is unknown.

From germline, CDR1 is SEHNR and CDR2 FQNEAQ (reference sequence). This CDR3 comprises 17 residues. V shed 1 base and J shed 5 bases, with 17 bases lying between them. J is TRBJ2-2 and V is TRBV7-9; TRBD2 might be the D (5 bases). The sample was CD4+ or CD8+ T cells sorted from blood, taken in a trial of the OX40 agonist ivuxolimab. The sequence came from an adult with an advanced solid tumor such as melanoma, head and neck, liver or kidney cancer. CDR3 nucleotides: TGTGCCAGCAGCTTAGGGGCCGGGAACCCGGCGACCGGGGAGCTGTTTTTT. Protein product: CASSLGAGNPATGELFF.